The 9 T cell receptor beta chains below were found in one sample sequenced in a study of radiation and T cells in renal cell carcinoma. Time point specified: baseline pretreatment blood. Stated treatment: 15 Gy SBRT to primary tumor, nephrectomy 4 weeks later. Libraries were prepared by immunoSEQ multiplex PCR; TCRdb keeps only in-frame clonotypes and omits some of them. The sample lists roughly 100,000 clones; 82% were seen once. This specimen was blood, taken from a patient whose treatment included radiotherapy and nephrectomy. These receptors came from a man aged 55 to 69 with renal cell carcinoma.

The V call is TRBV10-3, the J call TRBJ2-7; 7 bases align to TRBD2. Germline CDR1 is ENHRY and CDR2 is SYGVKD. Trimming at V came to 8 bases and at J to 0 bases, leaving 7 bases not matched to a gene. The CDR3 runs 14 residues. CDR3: CAIAHLADSYEQYF. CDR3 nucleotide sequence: TGTGCCATCGCCCATCTAGCGGACTCCTACGAGCAGTACTTC.

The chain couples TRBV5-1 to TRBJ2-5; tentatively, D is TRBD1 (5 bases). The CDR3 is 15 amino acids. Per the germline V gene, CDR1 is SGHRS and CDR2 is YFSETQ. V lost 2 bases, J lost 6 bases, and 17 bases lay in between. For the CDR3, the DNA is TGCGCCAGCAGCTTTACGGCAGGGCAGTTCAAGACCCAGTACTTC. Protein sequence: CASSFTAGQFKTQYF.

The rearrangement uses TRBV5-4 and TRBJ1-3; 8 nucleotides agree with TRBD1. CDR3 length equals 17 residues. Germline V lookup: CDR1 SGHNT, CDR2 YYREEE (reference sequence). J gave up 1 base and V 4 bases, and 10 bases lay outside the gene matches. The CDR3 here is CASSPATGVSSGNTIYF. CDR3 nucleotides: TGTGCCAGCAGCCCAGCGACAGGGGTATCGTCTGGAAACACCATATATTTT.

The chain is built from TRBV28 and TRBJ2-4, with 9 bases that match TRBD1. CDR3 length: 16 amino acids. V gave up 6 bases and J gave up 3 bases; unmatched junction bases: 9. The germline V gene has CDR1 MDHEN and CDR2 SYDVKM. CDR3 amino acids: CASSSSRDRVKNIQYF. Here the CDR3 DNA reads TGTGCCAGCAGCTCAAGCCGGGACAGGGTCAAAAACATTCAGTACTTC.

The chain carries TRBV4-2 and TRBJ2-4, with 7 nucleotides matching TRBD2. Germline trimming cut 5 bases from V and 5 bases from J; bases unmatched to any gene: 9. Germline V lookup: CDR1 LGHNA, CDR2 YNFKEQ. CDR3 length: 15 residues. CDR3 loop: CASSLVGGIENIQYF. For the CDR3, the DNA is TGTGCCAGCAGCTTGGTCGGGGGGATTGAAAACATTCAGTACTTC.

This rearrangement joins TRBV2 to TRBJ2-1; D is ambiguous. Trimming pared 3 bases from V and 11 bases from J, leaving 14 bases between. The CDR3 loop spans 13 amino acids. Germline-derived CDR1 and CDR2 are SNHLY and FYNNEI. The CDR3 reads CASSDGPYRKQFF. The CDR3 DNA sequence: TGTGCCAGCAGTGACGGTCCCTATCGGAAGCAGTTCTTC. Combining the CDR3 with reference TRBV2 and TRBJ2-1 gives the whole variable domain EPEVTQTPSHQVTQMGQEVILRCVPISNHLYFYWYRQILGQKVEFLVSFYNNEISEKSEIFDDQFSVERPDGSNFTLKIRSTKLEDSAMYFCASSDGPYRKQFFGPGTRLTVL.

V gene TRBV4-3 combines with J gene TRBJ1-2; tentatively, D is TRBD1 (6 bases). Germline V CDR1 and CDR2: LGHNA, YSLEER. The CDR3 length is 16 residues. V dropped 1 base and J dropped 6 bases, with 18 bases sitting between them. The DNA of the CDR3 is TGCGCCAGCAGCCAAGCCGTCGGCGGGGGGCGGGATGGCTACACCTTC. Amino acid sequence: CASSQAVGGGRDGYTF.

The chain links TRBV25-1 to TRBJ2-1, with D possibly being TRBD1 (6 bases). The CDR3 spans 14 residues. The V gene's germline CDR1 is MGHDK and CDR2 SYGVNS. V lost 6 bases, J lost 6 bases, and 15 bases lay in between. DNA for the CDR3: TGTGCCAGCAGCATCGAACAGGGTTTCAATGAGCAGTTCTTC. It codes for CASSIEQGFNEQFF.

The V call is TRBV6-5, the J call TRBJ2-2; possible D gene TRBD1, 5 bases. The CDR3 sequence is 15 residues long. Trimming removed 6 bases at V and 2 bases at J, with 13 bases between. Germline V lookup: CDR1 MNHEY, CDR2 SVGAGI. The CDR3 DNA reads TGTGCCAGCAGCCTCAAGGGGATCAACACCGGGGAGCTGTTTTTT. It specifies CASSLKGINTGELFF.